Detailed here is one T cell receptor beta chain. Its antigen is as yet unknown. Possible read error: a much larger clone is one base away. The use of a sample-barcoded 5' primer and a J-beta primer mix characterized a second PCR of about 7 to 12 cycles. MiXCR, applied by TCRdb to the 5' RACE reads, yields one record per CDR3 protein. This sample has 650,000 to 700,000 distinct CDR3 sequences, with 32% found just once. Germline V lookup: CDR1 SGHTA, CDR2 FQGNSA. Trimming removed 0 bases at V and 11 bases at J, with 25 bases between. The CDR3 sequence is 17 residues long. The data derive from a study of blood T cells in healthy people across ages. The wider study: About one barcoded beta molecule per two T cells was the capture yield of template switching.

Points from the study as a whole: Both naive CD4+ cell counts and diversity were greater in long-lived donors than in aged donors. Naive T cell percentage by flow cytometry tracked strongly with beta diversity.

V and J are TRBV7-2 and TRBJ2-5; D remains unclear. The sequenced sample was blood. This TCR was recovered from a woman of 80 years or more in good health. CDR3 residues: CASSLAWIRVSLDEQYF. As DNA, the CDR3 is TGTGCCAGCAGCTTAGCGTGGATTCGAGTCTCACTTGATGAGCAGTACTTC.